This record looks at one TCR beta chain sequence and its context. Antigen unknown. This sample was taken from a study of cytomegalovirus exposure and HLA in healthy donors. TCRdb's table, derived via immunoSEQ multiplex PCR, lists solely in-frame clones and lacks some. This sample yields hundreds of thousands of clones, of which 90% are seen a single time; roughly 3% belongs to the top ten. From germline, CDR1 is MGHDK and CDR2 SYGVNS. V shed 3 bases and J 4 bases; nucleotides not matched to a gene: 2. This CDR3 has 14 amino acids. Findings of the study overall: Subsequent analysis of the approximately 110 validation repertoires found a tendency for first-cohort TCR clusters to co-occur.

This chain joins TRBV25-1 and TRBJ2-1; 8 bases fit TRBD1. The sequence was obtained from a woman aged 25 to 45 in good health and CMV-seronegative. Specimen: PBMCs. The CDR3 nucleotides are TGTGCCAGCAGTGACCGACAGGGGTACAATGAGCAGTTCTTC. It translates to CASSDRQGYNEQFF.